A selection of T cell receptor beta chains follows, all from one sample in a study of T cells in Graves' hyperthyroidism and ophthalmopathy. TCRdb recomputed calls from the multiplex PCR reads with MiXCR, one row per CDR3 protein. Of approximately 600,000 distinct CDR3 sequences detected, 20% appear once; the ten largest clones hold 30% to 40%. Sample: blood. The receptors were gathered from a man aged 30-40 years with Graves' ophthalmopathy. The CDR3 runs from the conserved cysteine through the conserved F or W. Fields, in order: V gene, J gene, CDR3 protein.

V gene: TRBV10-2; J gene: TRBJ2-7; CDR3 protein: CASSVWSMGEGAGEQYF
V gene: TRBV30; J gene: TRBJ1-2; CDR3 protein: CAWGNGGSYGYTF
V gene: TRBV11-2; J gene: TRBJ1-5; CDR3 protein: CASSLTTGGRAPIGAGQPQHF
V gene: TRBV4-1; J gene: TRBJ2-3; CDR3 protein: CASSHNEVTDTQYF
V gene: TRBV3-1; J gene: TRBJ2-1; CDR3 protein: CASGNVNNEQFF
V gene: TRBV19; J gene: TRBJ2-1; CDR3 protein: CASSDSQMAIEQFF
V gene: TRBV6-1; J gene: TRBJ2-7; CDR3 protein: CASRVDPGYEQYF
V gene: TRBV29-1; J gene: TRBJ2-2; CDR3 protein: CSVANRGSPGELFF
V gene: TRBV7-9; J gene: TRBJ1-1; CDR3 protein: CASSLGSFTEAFF
V gene: TRBV3-1; J gene: TRBJ1-4; CDR3 protein: CASSQSPGQENEKLFF
V gene: TRBV7-8; J gene: TRBJ2-1; CDR3 protein: CASSPDIFSYNEQFF
V gene: TRBV6-2/TRBV6-3; J gene: TRBJ2-1; CDR3 protein: CASSYDGLVNNEQFF
V gene: TRBV15; J gene: TRBJ1-6; CDR3 protein: CATSRPNSPLHF